The 2 T cell receptor beta chains given below trace back to one sample, sequenced in a study of T cell responses to AZD1222 COVID-19 vaccine. Sequencing was performed with immunoSEQ multiplex PCR; in TCRdb, only in-frame clones are kept and a portion is missing. The sample has approximately 140,000 clones, roughly 90% seen once. Sequences were derived from peripheral blood, sampled on day 0 of AZD1222 vaccination. These receptors came from an adult in good health.

This clone was found a few times. This sequence joins TRBV2 and TRBJ2-2; D is undetermined. The CDR3 extends over 15 amino acids. Germline lookup yields CDR1 SNHLY and CDR2 FYNNEI. Trimming removed 1 base from V and 1 base from J, with 7 bases in between. The CDR3 protein is CASSEVKGNTGELFF. CDR3 sequence (DNA): TGTGCCAGCAGTGAAGTAAAAGGGAACACCGGGGAGCTGTTTTTT.

The chain combines TRBV7-9 with TRBJ2-1; D may correspond to TRBD1 or TRBD2 (5 bases each). Germline CDR1 is SEHNR and CDR2 is FQNEAQ (reference sequence). CDR3 size: 14 residues. V was cut by 1 base and J by 12 bases, with 16 bases left in between. In DNA form, the CDR3 reads TGTGCCAGCAGCTTAGGTCCCAAAGGGGAGATGCAGTTCTTC. This translates into CASSLGPKGEMQFF.